These 3 T cell receptor beta chains were sequenced from one sample in a study of blood T cell repertoires in COVID-19. Profiled with immunoSEQ multiplex PCR; TCRdb holds only in-frame clones, not every one. The sample yields some 260,000 clones, about 88% seen once. Sequenced input: peripheral blood. The receptors were sampled from a woman aged 40 to 50 who had recovered from COVID-19.

This sequence joins TRBV13 and TRBJ2-4; unclear D gene. Germline values: CDR1 PRHDT, CDR2 FYEKMQ (reference sequence). The CDR3 spans 13 residues. The ends were cut back, 5 bases at V and 1 base at J, with 6 bases in the middle. In DNA, the CDR3 is TGTGCCAGCAGCCCCCCTGCCAAAAACATTCAGTACTTC. This sequence encodes CASSPPAKNIQYF.

This sequence joins TRBV20-1 and TRBJ1-2; unclear D gene. The germline gives CDR1 DFQATT, CDR2 SNEGSKA (reference sequence). This CDR3 spans 11 amino acids. Trimming stripped 6 bases from V and 10 bases from J, with 15 bases between. For the CDR3, the DNA is TGCAGTGCGCACAGCACCCCGGCCTACACCTTC. Residues: CSAHSTPAYTF.

The chain uses TRBV6-5 and TRBJ2-1, with 10 nucleotides matching TRBD2. Germline-derived CDR1 and CDR2 are MNHEY and SVGAGI. The length of the CDR3 is 15 residues. The J segment lost 10 bases and the V segment lost 2 bases, leaving 8 bases of the junction unmatched. The chain's CDR3 is CASSYRASGSGEQFF. CDR3 nucleotide sequence: TGTGCCAGCAGTTACAGGGCTAGCGGGAGTGGGGAGCAGTTCTTC.